Each of the 22 T cell receptor beta chains below was sequenced from the same sample in a study of cytomegalovirus exposure and HLA in healthy donors. Researchers ran the PCR with 60 Vbeta and 13 Jbeta primers. The assay was immunoSEQ multiplex PCR, and TCRdb's table has in-frame clones only and misses some. The sample records about 180,000 clones, about three quarters being singletons. Source material: PBMCs. These TCRs come from a man aged 18 to 35 in good health and CMV-seronegative.

DNA for the CDR3: TGTGCCAGCAGCGTAGAATTAAACGCGGGCGCTGAAGCTTTCTTT. It codes for CASSVELNAGAEAFF. This chain joins TRBV9 and TRBJ1-1, with D hard to call. Per the germline V gene, CDR1 is SGDLS and CDR2 is YYNGEE. CDR3 length equals 15 residues. Trimming took 0 bases from V and 6 from J, leaving 15 bases between them.

This clone was counted once. The CDR3: CASSAIRGPYEQYF. The CDR3 nucleotides are TGTGCCAGCAGCGCCATCAGGGGGCCCTACGAGCAGTACTTC. This rearrangement joins TRBV14 to TRBJ2-7; TRBD1 matches 8 bases. The ends lost 5 bases at V and 2 bases at J; junction bases unmatched: 5. The CDR3 runs to 14 residues. Germline assignment: CDR1 SGHDN and CDR2 FVKESK.

The J gene is TRBJ2-7, the V gene TRBV27, with 9 bases lining up with TRBD1. Germline-derived CDR1 and CDR2 are MNHEY and SMNVEV (reference sequence). This CDR3 has 15 amino acids. The V segment lost 5 bases and the J segment 6 bases; nucleotides outside the gene matches: 11. CDR3 sequence reads: CASSPRTGEGVEQYF. CDR3 DNA sequence: TGTGCCAGCAGTCCTAGGACAGGGGAGGGGGTCGAGCAGTACTTC.

This CDR3 is CASSQDGGRGPFF. DNA for the CDR3: TGTGCCAGCAGCCAAGATGGCGGGAGAGGTCCGTTCTTC. The rearrangement links TRBV4-2 to TRBJ2-1; the match to TRBD2 covers 7 bases. This CDR3 contains 13 residues. Germline lookup yields CDR1 LGHNA and CDR2 YNFKEQ. With 0 bases clipped from V and 15 bases from J, the junction kept 8 bases outside the gene matches.

The table lists this clone with a few counts. The DNA for the CDR3 is TGTGCCAGCACGCGGGCAAATCGGCTTCAGGACTACACCTTC. Translated: CASTRANRLQDYTF. This sequence joins TRBV7-2 and TRBJ1-2; D ambiguous. Germline V gives CDR1 SGHTA, CDR2 FQGNSA. This CDR3 has 14 residues. The V and J ends lost 7 bases and 10 bases respectively, with 22 bases between them.

The J gene is TRBJ2-2, the V gene TRBV7-8; no clear D gene. The germline V gene encodes CDR1 SGHVS and CDR2 FQNEAQ. This CDR3 has 16 residues. Between the trimmed V and J ends, which lost 1 base and 0 bases, there was a span of 9 bases. The DNA for the CDR3 is TGTGCCAGCAGCTTAGGTCAGGTTTCGAACACCGGGGAGCTGTTTTTT. Its translation: CASSLGQVSNTGELFF.

Points on this clone: The junction shows a germline mismatch at one end, possibly a read error. CDR3 in amino acids: CASSPALWGLAGSTDTQYF. DNA for the CDR3: TGCGCCAGCAGCCCGGCACTCTGGGGACTAGCGGGAAGCACAGATACGCAGTATTTT. The chain combines TRBV5-4 with TRBJ2-3; 13 nucleotides align to TRBD2. In germline, CDR1 is SGHNT, CDR2 YYREEE (reference sequence). The CDR3 is 19 residues long.

This clone has only one observation. This chain uses TRBV18 with TRBJ2-3, with TRBD2 as a possible D gene (6 bases). Per germline, CDR1 KGHSH and CDR2 LQKENI. The germline V and J ends were trimmed by 6 bases and 1 base, with 11 bases remaining between them. CDR3 size: 14 residues. The CDR3: CASSQGLRTDTQYF. The CDR3 DNA reads as TGTGCCAGCTCCCAGGGACTCCGCACAGATACGCAGTATTTT. The variable domain in full, completed from reference TRBV18 and TRBJ2-3, reads NAGVMQNPRHLVRRRGQEARLRCSPMKGHSHVYWYRQLPEEGLKFMVYLQKENIIDESGMPKERFSAEFPKEGPSILRIQQVVRGDSAAYFCASSQGLRTDTQYFGPGTRLTVL.

The chain joins TRBV6-5 to TRBJ1-5; 7 nucleotides agree with TRBD1. Unmatched junction bases numbered 7, after V lost 6 bases and J lost 2 bases. This CDR3 is 15 amino acids long. Germline V CDR1 and CDR2: MNHEY, SVGAGI. CDR3 DNA sequence: TGTGCCAGCAGCCGGGACAGAGTCCGCAATCAGCCCCAGCATTTT. It yields the protein CASSRDRVRNQPQHF.

This clone appeared once. The V call is TRBV19, the J call TRBJ2-7; TRBD1 agrees at 9 bases. With V trimmed by 6 bases and J by 9 bases, 3 bases remained unmatched. The CDR3 is 11 residues long. Per the germline V gene, CDR1 is LNHDA and CDR2 is SQIVND (reference sequence). The CDR3 region has the DNA TGTGCCAGTAGCTGGGACAGGGTGCAGTACTTC. Its protein product is CASSWDRVQYF.

The CDR3 DNA reads as TGTGCCAGCAGTTTAAGTTGGGTGGGCGGCTACACCTTC. This codes for CASSLSWVGGYTF. V is TRBV27 and J is TRBJ1-2; D gene unclear. V lost 2 bases, J lost 8 bases, and 12 bases lay in between. Germline loops: CDR1 MNHEY, CDR2 SMNVEV (reference sequence). This CDR3 is built from 13 residues.

This chain connects TRBV4-3 to TRBJ2-1; 7 bases map to TRBD2. Per germline, CDR1 LGHNA and CDR2 YSLEER. Trimming at V came to 1 base and at J to 4 bases, leaving 7 bases not matched to a gene. The CDR3 consists of 16 residues. Here the CDR3 reads CASSQGLAGDYNEQFF. The CDR3 bases are TGCGCCAGCAGCCAAGGACTGGCGGGGGATTACAATGAGCAGTTCTTC.

This clone was seen a handful of times. V usage is TRBV11-3 and J usage is TRBJ2-7, with TRBD1 matching over 10 bases. CDR1 is SGHNT and CDR2 is YENEEA in the germline V gene. The CDR3 runs 15 residues. V shed 2 bases and J 3 bases; nucleotides not matched to a gene: 4. CDR3 sequence (DNA): TGTGCCAGCAGCTTACCGAGGACAGGGGGCTACGAGCAGTACTTC. It translates to CASSLPRTGGYEQYF. Using reference TRBV11-3 and TRBJ2-7 for the parts outside the CDR3, the full variable domain is EAGVVQSPRYKIIEKKQPVAFWCNPISGHNTLYWYLQNLGQGPELLIRYENEEAVDDSQLPKDRFSAERLKGVDSTLKIQPAELGDSAVYLCASSLPRTGGYEQYFGPGTRLTVT.

The chain links TRBV27 to TRBJ2-3; D unresolved. CDR1 is MNHEY, CDR2 SMNVEV, per germline (reference sequence). V lost 8 bases and J 3 bases, leaving 18 bases between the germline ends. This CDR3 has 15 amino acids. The CDR3 protein is CASGTGSPYTDTQYF. The CDR3 bases are TGTGCCAGCGGAACCGGGTCCCCTTATACAGATACGCAGTATTTT.

The chain carries TRBV4-3 and TRBJ1-3; D not resolved. V was clipped by 4 bases and J by 2 bases, with 9 bases between them. This CDR3 contains 14 residues. The germline gives CDR1 LGHNA, CDR2 YSLEER. In DNA form, the CDR3 reads TGCGCCAGCAGCCCGGACTCCACTGGAAACACCATATATTTT. Amino acid sequence: CASSPDSTGNTIYF.

This clone was seen a few times. This rearrangement joins TRBV11-2 to TRBJ2-1, with D possibly TRBD1 on 5 matching bases. The CDR3 contains 14 residues. The V end was cut by 0 bases, the J end by 12 bases, with 15 bases between. CDR1 is SGHAT, CDR2 FQNNGV, per germline. The CDR3 region has the DNA TGTGCCAGCAGCTTAGATTCCAGGGTCCTAGGGCAGTTCTTC. This encodes CASSLDSRVLGQFF.

V is TRBV6-4 and J is TRBJ2-5; TRBD1 aligns across 11 bases. The CDR3 totals 18 residues. After removal of 2 bases from V and 5 bases from J, the junction contained 13 bases not matched to a gene. From germline, CDR1 is MRHNA and CDR2 SNTAGT. In nucleotides, the CDR3 is TGTGCCAGCAGTGACCAGGGACAGGGGGTAGGACGTCGGGAGACCCAGTACTTC. Its translation: CASSDQGQGVGRRETQYF.

The chain employs TRBV25-1 and TRBJ1-1; 11 nucleotides line up with TRBD1. CDR1 is MGHDK, CDR2 SYGVNS, per germline. The CDR3 totals 14 residues. With V trimmed by 7 bases and J by 5 bases, 6 bases remained unmatched. CDR3 nucleotide sequence: TGTGCCAGCACCCGGACAGGGGGCATTACTGAAGCTTTCTTT. Its protein is CASTRTGGITEAFF.

J is TRBJ2-5 and V is TRBV4-3, with TRBD2 identical over 8 bases. Germline V gene data show CDR1 as LGHNA and CDR2 as YSLEER. With V trimmed by 0 bases and J by 2 bases, 14 bases remained unmatched. The CDR3 is made up of 19 amino acids. The CDR3: CASSQDPNLLGGGQETQYF. CDR3 nucleotides: TGCGCCAGCAGCCAAGATCCTAACCTCTTGGGCGGGGGGCAAGAGACCCAGTACTTC.

The V call is TRBV5-4, the J call TRBJ2-1; the match to TRBD2 covers 15 bases. The CDR3 is made up of 16 amino acids. CDR1 is SGHNT, CDR2 YYREEE, per germline (reference sequence). The junction had 5 bases not matched to a gene; V was cut back by 3 bases and J by 7 bases. The CDR3 sequence: CASSSGLAGGGNEQFF. The DNA of the CDR3 is TGTGCCAGCAGCTCCGGACTAGCGGGAGGGGGGAATGAGCAGTTCTTC. Full variable domain (outside the CDR3, taken from reference TRBV5-4 and TRBJ2-1): ETGVTQSPTHLIKTRGQQVTLRCSSQSGHNTVSWYQQALGQGPQFIFQYYREEENGRGNFPPRFSGLQFPNYSSELNVNALELDDSALYLCASSSGLAGGGNEQFFGPGTRLTVL.

The chain uses TRBV7-9 and TRBJ1-5, with unresolved D. The germline V and J ends were trimmed by 5 bases and 4 bases, with 12 bases remaining between them. The CDR3 runs 14 residues. The germline V gene encodes CDR1 SEHNR and CDR2 FQNEAQ (reference sequence). CDR3 amino acids: CASSPYDTNQPQHF. The CDR3 DNA reads as TGTGCCAGCAGCCCATACGATACTAATCAGCCCCAGCATTTT.

The chain combines TRBV19 with TRBJ1-2; 11 bases are a match to TRBD1. This CDR3 spans 14 amino acids. Germline CDR1 is LNHDA and CDR2 is SQIVND (reference sequence). V lost 0 bases to trimming and J lost 10 bases; unmatched junction nucleotides: 4. The CDR3: CASSIDSGQGAYTF. The CDR3 nucleotides read TGTGCCAGTAGTATAGATTCTGGACAGGGGGCCTACACCTTC.